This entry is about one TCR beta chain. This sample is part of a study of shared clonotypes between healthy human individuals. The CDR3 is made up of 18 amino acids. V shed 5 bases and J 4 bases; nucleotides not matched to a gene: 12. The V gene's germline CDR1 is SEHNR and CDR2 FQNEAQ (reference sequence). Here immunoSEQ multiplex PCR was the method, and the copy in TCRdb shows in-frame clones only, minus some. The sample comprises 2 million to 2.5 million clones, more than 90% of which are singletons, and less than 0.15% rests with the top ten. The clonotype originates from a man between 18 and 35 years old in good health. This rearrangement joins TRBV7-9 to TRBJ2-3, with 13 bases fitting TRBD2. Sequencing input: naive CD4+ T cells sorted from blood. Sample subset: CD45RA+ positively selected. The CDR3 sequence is CASSLPMGLAGNADTQYF. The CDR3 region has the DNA TGTGCCAGCAGCCTGCCGATGGGACTAGCGGGAAATGCAGATACGCAGTATTTT.